Listed here is a single TCR beta chain. This clone was seen a single time. Its recognized antigen is unknown. No base qualities exist here, and no much larger clone lies one base off it. This sample was included in a study of cytomegalovirus exposure and HLA in healthy donors (dated by TCRdb to the late 2010s). At the level of the whole study: According to a later analysis, the 120 or so validation repertoires were produced on the same platform as the roughly 600 repertoires of the first cohort. The study was designed to test whether signatures of past pathogen exposure could be identified by cataloging public T cell receptors. High-throughput TCR immunosequencing, statistical association of individual TCRs with disease status, and machine learning were combined to predict cytomegalovirus infection status. Along with the approximately 620-subject first cohort, a separate validation cohort of roughly 110 different subjects was used.

The study at large found these results: In vitro tests confirmed that a few of the cytomegalovirus-associated TCR beta chains recognize cytomegalovirus antigens. A later analysis lacked HLA typing for the validation cohort, so it scored co-occurrence in that cohort across all 120 repertoires. It was suggested by the authors that the approach could potentially be generalized to other disease states and immunological phenotypes. The study listed 150 to 200 TCR beta chains as associated with cytomegalovirus. Most TCR sequences were observed very rarely across donors, whereas some public TCRs were present in many individuals. In both the original and validation cohorts, the classifier was reported to diagnose cytomegalovirus status with high specificity and sensitivity. Subsequent analysis determined that TCRs grouped into clusters in the first cohort also showed a tendency toward co-occurrence across the 120 or so validation repertoires, and 90% to 95% of cluster scores exceeded 0.

Here V drops 2 bases and J drops 0 bases, and the junction holds 11 bases not matched to any gene. CDR1 is given as SGHVS and CDR2 as FNYEAQ, both from the germline V gene. The CDR3 runs 19 amino acids, cysteine and phenylalanine included. The read is trimmed to its CDR3 DNA, 57 bases read in frame from base 1. The library was produced with the immunoSEQ multiplex PCR assay. The study's processing was this. A statistical classification framework was developed to diagnose cytomegalovirus status using the catalog of TCR beta chain sequences. Imported from immuneACCESS, the table was reduced by TCRdb to in-frame sequences with V and J called. These copies leave out some clones; in studies compared against another copy, an unresolved V gene accounts for under half, and the cause of the remainder is not known. D and trimming come from the DNA, and the V and J calls and clone size come from that table. The sample data list fewer than 350,000 clones, and around 87% of these were observed just once. The ten largest clones capture about 0.99% of the sample.

The donors belonged to the validation cohort of over a hundred subjects, which was separate from the roughly 700-subject first cohort. The sample comprised PBMCs. This sequence was found in a woman aged 18-29 years in good health and CMV-seronegative. Recombination linked TRBV7-6 to TRBJ2-3; 10 junctional bases match TRBD2. CDR3 loop: CASSLRGGLAVTSTDTQYF. The sequenced DNA is TGTGCCAGCAGCTTAAGAGGAGGACTAGCGGTAACTAGCACAGATACGCAGTATTTT.